These 5 T cell receptor beta chains came from one sample sequenced in a study of cytomegalovirus exposure and HLA in healthy donors. The PCR made use of 60 Vbeta and 13 Jbeta primers. Libraries were prepared by immunoSEQ multiplex PCR; TCRdb keeps only in-frame clonotypes and omits some of them. Of over 150,000 clones listed, roughly four fifths are singletons. The material sequenced was PBMCs. The source is a man younger than 30 in good health and CMV-seronegative.

This clone was recorded a few times. This chain connects TRBV19 to TRBJ1-1; 8 nucleotides agree with TRBD1. The V segment lost 4 bases and the J segment 5 bases; nucleotides outside the gene matches: 9. CDR1 and CDR2 (germline): LNHDA, SQIVND (reference sequence). This CDR3 is 15 amino acids long. CDR3 bases: TGTGCCAGTAGTACCTTCAGGGGGCTGAGAACTGAAGCTTTCTTT. Its translation: CASSTFRGLRTEAFF.

This chain uses TRBV5-6 with TRBJ2-1; D is undetermined. The V end was cut by 5 bases, the J end by 2 bases, with 14 bases between. There are 15 residues in the CDR3. CDR1 and CDR2 from the germline V gene are SGHDT and YYEEEE. The CDR3 coding sequence is TGTGCCAGCAGTCGTTTAGACACAACCTACAATGAGCAGTTCTTC. Translated: CASSRLDTTYNEQFF.

This rearrangement joins TRBV15 to TRBJ2-7; possible D gene TRBD2, 6 bases. CDR1 is LNHNV and CDR2 is YYDKDF in the germline V gene (reference sequence). Trimming shortened V by 8 bases and J by 5 bases, and 16 bases separated the two germline ends. The CDR3 is 13 amino acids. The CDR3 sequence is CATQRLGGNEQYF. As DNA, the CDR3 is TGTGCCACCCAACGGTTGGGCGGGAACGAGCAGTACTTC.

The chain uses TRBV28 and TRBJ2-7, with 10 bases that match TRBD1. CDR1 and CDR2 from the germline V gene are MDHEN and SYDVKM. Germline trimming cut 4 bases from V and 1 base from J; bases unmatched to any gene: 7. The CDR3 spans 16 residues. The CDR3 region is CASSSRGQGGSYEQYF. The CDR3 nucleotides are TGTGCCAGCAGTTCCCGAGGACAGGGGGGGTCCTACGAGCAGTACTTC. Together with reference TRBV28 and TRBJ2-7, the CDR3 gives the full variable domain: DVKVTQSSRYLVKRTGEKVFLECVQDMDHENMFWYRQDPGLGLRLIYFSYDVKMKEKGDIPEGYSVSREKKERFSLILESASTNQTSMYLCASSSRGQGGSYEQYFGPGTRLTVT.

The chain is built from TRBV7-9 and TRBJ2-7; TRBD2 matches at 11 bases. The ends lost 1 base at V and 3 bases at J; junction bases unmatched: 14. The germline V gene has CDR1 SEHNR and CDR2 FQNEAQ (reference sequence). The CDR3 is 19 residues long. CDR3 amino acids: CASSLGDSGRALRGYEQYF. CDR3 DNA: TGTGCCAGCAGCTTAGGAGATAGCGGGAGGGCATTAAGAGGCTACGAGCAGTACTTC.